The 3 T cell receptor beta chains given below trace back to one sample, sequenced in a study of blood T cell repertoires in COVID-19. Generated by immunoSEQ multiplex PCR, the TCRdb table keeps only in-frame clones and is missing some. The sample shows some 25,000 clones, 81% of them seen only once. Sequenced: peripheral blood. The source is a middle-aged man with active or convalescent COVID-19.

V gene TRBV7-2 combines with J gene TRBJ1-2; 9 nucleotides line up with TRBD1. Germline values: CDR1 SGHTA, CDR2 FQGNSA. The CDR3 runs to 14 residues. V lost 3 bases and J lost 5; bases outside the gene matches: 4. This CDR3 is CASSLGQGKYGYTF. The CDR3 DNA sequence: TGTGCCAGCAGCTTGGGACAGGGAAAATATGGCTACACCTTC.

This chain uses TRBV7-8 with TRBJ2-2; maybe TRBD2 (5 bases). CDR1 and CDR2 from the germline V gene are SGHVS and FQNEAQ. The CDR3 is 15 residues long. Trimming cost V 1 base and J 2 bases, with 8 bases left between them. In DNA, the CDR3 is TGTGCCAGCAGCTTAGACGGGGTTAACACCGGGGAGCTGTTTTTT. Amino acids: CASSLDGVNTGELFF. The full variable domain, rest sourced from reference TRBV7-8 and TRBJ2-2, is GAGVSQSPRYKVAKRGQDVALRCDPISGHVSLFWYQQALGQGPEFLTYFQNEAQLDKSGLPSDRFFAERPEGSVSTLKIQRTQQEDSAVYLCASSLDGVNTGELFFGEGSRLTVL.

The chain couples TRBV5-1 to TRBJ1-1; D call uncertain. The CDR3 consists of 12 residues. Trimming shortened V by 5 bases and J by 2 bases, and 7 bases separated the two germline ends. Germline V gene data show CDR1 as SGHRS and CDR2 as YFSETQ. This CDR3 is CASRRGNTEAFF. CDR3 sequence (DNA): TGCGCCAGCAGAAGAGGTAACACTGAAGCTTTCTTT.